This T cell receptor (beta chain) was recorded in a study of Graves' ophthalmopathy and Graves' hyperthyroidism. Regarding the study as a whole: Also, most clonotypes expanded in the thyroid above 0.001 frequency appeared in blood.

CDR3 regions of TCR beta were amplified from RNA transcripts. After a first-round RT-PCR with HTBI primers, a second-round multiplex PCR was run. TCRdb re-derived calls from the multiplex PCR reads in MiXCR, one entry per CDR3 protein. Of some 380,000 distinct CDR3 sequences detected, 15% appear once; the ten largest clones hold about 7.3%. CDR1 is SGHVS, CDR2 FNYEAQ, per germline. The CDR3 totals 14 residues. Trimming removed 4 bases at V and 5 bases at J, with 12 bases between. Stable hyperthyroid donors showed no ophthalmopathy during 18 months follow-up. As the starting material, roughly 9.8 ml of fresh peripheral blood yielded the PBMCs. This clonotype was seen more than once but under ten times. Its target is unknown.

The origin of this receptor is a woman aged 18-30 years with stable Graves' hyperthyroidism. V usage is TRBV7-6 and J usage is TRBJ1-5; D might be TRBD1 (5 bases). Sequenced: peripheral blood. CDR3 nucleotides: TGTGCCAGCAGCTCCAGGGATGGGGATCAGCCCCAGCATTTT. Amino acids: CASSSRDGDQPQHF.